This T cell receptor (beta chain) was identified during a study of STAT5B mutations in CD4+ large granular lymphocyte leukemia. Overall study results and limits: No patients shared main leukemic clonotypes, though less than 30% appeared at low frequency elsewhere. 8/27 top patient clones versus 2/35 control clones were TRBV06-family.

This was a survey-level run. Assay used: immunoSEQ multiplex PCR; TCRdb lists only in-frame clones, some missing. Here the sample spans about 26,000 clones, more than 60% being singletons. Details on this clone: Its antigen remains unidentified.

The V end lost 0 bases, the J end lost 2 bases, and 8 bases lay between the germline ends. CDR1 and CDR2 from the germline V gene are MGHRA and YSYEKL. The CDR3 extends over 15 amino acids. Controls came from buffy coats of healthy blood donors. The sample consisted of CD4+ T cells from blood buffy coats. The TCR originated in a human donor in good health. This chain connects TRBV4-1 to TRBJ1-5; D not certain. This CDR3 is CASSQEGTRNQPQHF. The CDR3 DNA sequence: TGCGCCAGCAGCCAAGAGGGAACACGCAATCAGCCCCAGCATTTT.